This TCR beta chain originates from a study of early T cells in non-severe SARS-CoV-2 infection. This clonotype was detected ten times or more. From the 5' RACE reads, TCRdb called clonotypes with MiXCR, one entry per CDR3 protein. The data hold about 82,000 distinct CDR3 sequences, with under 15% observed a single time. The TCR sequence derives from an adult who was a healthcare worker with PCR-confirmed SARS-CoV-2 infection or an uninfected control (not recorded which). The material sequenced was whole blood.

CDR3 sequence: CASGPGMSQPQHF. The DNA of the CDR3 is TGTGCTAGTGGTCCAGGGATGAGTCAGCCCCAGCATTTT. The chain is built from TRBV12-5 and TRBJ1-5; D is possibly TRBD1 (5 bases). Between the trimmed V and J ends, which lost 5 bases and 6 bases, there was a span of 11 bases. Germline V gene data show CDR1 as LGHNT and CDR2 as FRNRAP. The CDR3 has 13 residues.